This entry features one T cell receptor (beta chain) sequence. Its antigen is unidentified. The entry originates in a study of cytomegalovirus exposure and HLA in healthy donors. Study-level results: The study put about 180 TCR beta chains on its list as cytomegalovirus-associated. HLA alleles showed associations with 15,000 to 20,000 TCR beta sequences in a later analysis, at a 0.05 false discovery rate.

Germline CDR1 reads MNHEY; CDR2 reads SMNVEV (reference sequence). This CDR3 spans 16 amino acids. J was trimmed by 5 bases and V by 1 base; bases with no gene match: 10. Amplification used 60 Vbeta primers and 13 Jbeta primers. The protocol was immunoSEQ multiplex PCR, while the TCRdb copy is restricted to in-frame clones and leaves out a portion. This table holds 110,000 to 150,000 clones, over 60% found once. The receptor was derived from a female donor in good health and CMV-seronegative. Sequencing was performed on PBMCs. The chain employs TRBV27 and TRBJ2-5; 7 bases agree with TRBD1. CDR3 coding DNA: TGTGCCAGCAGTTTATATAAGGGGGCGCGATGGGAGACCCAGTACTTC. Protein product: CASSLYKGARWETQYF.